This T cell receptor (beta chain) was sequenced for a study of shared clonotypes between healthy human individuals. Data came from immunoSEQ multiplex PCR; TCRdb stores just in-frame clones and leaves some out. The profile shows roughly 380,000 clones, 96% of them singletons. V lost 2 bases to trimming and J lost 4 bases; unmatched junction nucleotides: 10. The CDR3 is 16 amino acids. The germline V gene has CDR1 MGHRA and CDR2 YSYEKL. Findings of the study overall: Larger estimated richness was generally recorded for naive subsets relative to memory subsets. The generation probabilities recorded for non-shared clonotypes fell below those of clonotypes shared by all four donors.

CD45RO+ cells and CCR7-negative CD45RA+ TemRA cells were combined as CD8 memory. Note on this clone: The antigen is not known.

This sequence joins TRBV4-1 and TRBJ2-7; 8 bases match TRBD2. The TCR originated in a man aged 25 to 40 in good health. The specimen sequenced was memory CD8+ T cells sorted from blood. As for subset: CD45RO+ cells pooled with CCR7-negative TemRA cells. As DNA, the CDR3 is TGCGCCAGCAGCCAAACTACGGGACTAGGACAATACGAGCAGTACTTC. Its protein is CASSQTTGLGQYEQYF.